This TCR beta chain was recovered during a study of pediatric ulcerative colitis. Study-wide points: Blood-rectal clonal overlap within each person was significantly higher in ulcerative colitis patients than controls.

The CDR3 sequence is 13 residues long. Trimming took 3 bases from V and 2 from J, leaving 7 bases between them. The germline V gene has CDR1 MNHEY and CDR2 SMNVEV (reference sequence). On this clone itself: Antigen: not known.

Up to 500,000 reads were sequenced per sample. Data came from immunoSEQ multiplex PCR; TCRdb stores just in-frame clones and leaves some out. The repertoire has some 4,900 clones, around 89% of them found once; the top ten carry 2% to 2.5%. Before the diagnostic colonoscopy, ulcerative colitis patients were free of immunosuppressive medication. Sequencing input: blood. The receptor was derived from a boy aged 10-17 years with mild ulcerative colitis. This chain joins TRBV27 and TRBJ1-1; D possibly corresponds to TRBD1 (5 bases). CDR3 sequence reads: CASSFGGNTEAFF. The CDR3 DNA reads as TGTGCCAGCAGTTTCGGGGGAAACACTGAAGCTTTCTTT.